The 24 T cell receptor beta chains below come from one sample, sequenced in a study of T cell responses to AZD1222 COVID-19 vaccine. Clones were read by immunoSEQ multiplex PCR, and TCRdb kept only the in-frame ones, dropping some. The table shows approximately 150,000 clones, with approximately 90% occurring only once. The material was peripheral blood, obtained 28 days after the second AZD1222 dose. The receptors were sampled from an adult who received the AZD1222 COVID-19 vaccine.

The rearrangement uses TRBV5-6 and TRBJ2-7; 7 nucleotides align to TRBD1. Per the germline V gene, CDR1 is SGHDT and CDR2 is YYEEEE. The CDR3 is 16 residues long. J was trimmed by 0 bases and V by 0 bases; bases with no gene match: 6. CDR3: CASSLDLTGRSYEQYF. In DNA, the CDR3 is TGTGCCAGCAGCTTGGACTTGACAGGGCGCTCCTACGAGCAGTACTTC.

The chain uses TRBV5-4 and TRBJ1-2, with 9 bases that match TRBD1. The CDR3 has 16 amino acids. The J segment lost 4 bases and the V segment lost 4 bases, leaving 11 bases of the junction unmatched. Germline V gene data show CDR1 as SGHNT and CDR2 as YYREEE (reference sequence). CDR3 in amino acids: CASSQSRDRAGYGYTF. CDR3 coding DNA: TGTGCCAGCAGCCAGTCCCGGGACAGGGCCGGCTATGGCTACACCTTC.

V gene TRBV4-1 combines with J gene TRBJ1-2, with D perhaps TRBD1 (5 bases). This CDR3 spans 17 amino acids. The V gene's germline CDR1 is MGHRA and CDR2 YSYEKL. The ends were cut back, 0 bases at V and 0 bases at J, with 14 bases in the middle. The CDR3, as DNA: TGCGCCAGCAGCCAAGACGTGAGCGGGGCTCCTAACTATGGCTACACCTTC. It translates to CASSQDVSGAPNYGYTF.

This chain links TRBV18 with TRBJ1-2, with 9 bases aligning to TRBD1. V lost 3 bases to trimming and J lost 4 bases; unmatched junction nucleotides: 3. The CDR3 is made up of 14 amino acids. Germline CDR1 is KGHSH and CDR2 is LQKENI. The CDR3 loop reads CASSPQDRGYGYTF. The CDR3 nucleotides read TGTGCCAGCTCACCCCAGGACAGGGGCTATGGCTACACCTTC. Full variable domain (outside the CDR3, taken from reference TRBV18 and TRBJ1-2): NAGVMQNPRHLVRRRGQEARLRCSPMKGHSHVYWYRQLPEEGLKFMVYLQKENIIDESGMPKERFSAEFPKEGPSILRIQQVVRGDSAAYFCASSPQDRGYGYTFGSGTRLTVV.

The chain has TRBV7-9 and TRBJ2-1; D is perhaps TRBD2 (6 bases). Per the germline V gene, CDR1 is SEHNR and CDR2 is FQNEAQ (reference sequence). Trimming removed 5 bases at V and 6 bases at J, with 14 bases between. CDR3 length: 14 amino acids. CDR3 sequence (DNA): TGTGCCAGCAGCCGGGGGAGCAGGGCCAATGAGCAGTTCTTC. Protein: CASSRGSRANEQFF.

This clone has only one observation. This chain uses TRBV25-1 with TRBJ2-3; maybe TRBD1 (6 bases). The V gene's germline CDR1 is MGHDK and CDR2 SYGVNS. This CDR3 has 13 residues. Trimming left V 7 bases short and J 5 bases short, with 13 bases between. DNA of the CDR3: TGTGCCAGCACACAGGGTAGGGAAGATACGCAGTATTTT. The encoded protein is CASTQGREDTQYF.

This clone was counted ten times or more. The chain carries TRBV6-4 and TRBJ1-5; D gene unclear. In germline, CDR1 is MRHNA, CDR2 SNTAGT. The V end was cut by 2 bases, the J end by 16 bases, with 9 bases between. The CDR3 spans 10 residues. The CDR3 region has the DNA TGTGCCAGCAGTGACCCTATTCCCCATTTT. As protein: CASSDPIPHF.

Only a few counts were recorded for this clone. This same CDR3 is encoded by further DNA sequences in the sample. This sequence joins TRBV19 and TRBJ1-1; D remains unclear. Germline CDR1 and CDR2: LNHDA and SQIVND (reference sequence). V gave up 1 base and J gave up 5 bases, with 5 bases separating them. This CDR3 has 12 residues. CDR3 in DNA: TGTGCCAGTAGTATAGGATGGACTGAAGCTTTCTTT. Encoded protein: CASSIGWTEAFF.

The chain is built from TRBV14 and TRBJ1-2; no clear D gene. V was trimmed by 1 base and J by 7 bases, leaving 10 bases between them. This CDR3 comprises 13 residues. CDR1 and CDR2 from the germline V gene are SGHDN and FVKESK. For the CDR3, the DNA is TGTGCCAGCAGCCAAGGCAATCAGGCTGGCTACACCTTC. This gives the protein CASSQGNQAGYTF.

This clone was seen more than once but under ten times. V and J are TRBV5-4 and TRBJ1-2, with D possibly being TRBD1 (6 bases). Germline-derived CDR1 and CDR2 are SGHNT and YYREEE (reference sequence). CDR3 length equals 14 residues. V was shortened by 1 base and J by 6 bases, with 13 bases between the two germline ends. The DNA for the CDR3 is TGTGCCAGCAGCTTGCGGCCAAGGGGGGATGGCTACACCTTC. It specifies CASSLRPRGDGYTF.

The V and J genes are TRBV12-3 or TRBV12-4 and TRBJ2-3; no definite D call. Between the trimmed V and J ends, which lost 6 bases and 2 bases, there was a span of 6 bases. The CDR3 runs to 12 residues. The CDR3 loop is CASSPITDTQYF. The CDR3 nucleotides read TGTGCCAGCAGCCCGATCACAGATACGCAGTATTTT.

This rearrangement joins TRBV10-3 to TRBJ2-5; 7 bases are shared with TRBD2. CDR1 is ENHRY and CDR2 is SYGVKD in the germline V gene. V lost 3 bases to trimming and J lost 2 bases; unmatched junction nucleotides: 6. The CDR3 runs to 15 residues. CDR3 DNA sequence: TGTGCCATCAGTGATGACGGGGGAGGGCAAGAGACCCAGTACTTC. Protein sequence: CAISDDGGGQETQYF.

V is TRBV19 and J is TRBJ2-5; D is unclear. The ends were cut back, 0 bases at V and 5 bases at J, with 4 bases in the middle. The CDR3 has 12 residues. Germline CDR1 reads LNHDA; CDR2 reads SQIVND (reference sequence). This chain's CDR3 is CASSIERETQYF. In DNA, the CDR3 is TGTGCCAGTAGTATAGAACGGGAGACCCAGTACTTC.

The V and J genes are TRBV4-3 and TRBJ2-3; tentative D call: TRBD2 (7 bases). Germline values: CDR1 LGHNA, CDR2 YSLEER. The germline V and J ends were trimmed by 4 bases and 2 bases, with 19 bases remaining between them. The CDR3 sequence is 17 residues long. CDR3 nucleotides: TGCGCCAGCAGCCTCTTCCCTGGCGGGGGCCCCACAGATACGCAGTATTTT. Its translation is CASSLFPGGGPTDTQYF.

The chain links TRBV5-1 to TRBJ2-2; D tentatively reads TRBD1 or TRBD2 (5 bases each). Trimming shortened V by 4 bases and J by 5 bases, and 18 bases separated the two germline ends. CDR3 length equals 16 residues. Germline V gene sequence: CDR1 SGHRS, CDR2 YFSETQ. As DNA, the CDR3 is TGCGCCAGCAGCCCCGGGACGTCCTTTACGACCGGGGAGCTGTTTTTT. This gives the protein CASSPGTSFTTGELFF.

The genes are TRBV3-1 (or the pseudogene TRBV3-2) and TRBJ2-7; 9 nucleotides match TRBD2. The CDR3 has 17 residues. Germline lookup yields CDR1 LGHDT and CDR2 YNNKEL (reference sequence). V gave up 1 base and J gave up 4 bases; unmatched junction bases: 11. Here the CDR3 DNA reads TGTGCCAGCAGCCAAGTGGGCGGGGGGGCCGGCCCTTACGAGCAGTACTTC. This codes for CASSQVGGGAGPYEQYF.

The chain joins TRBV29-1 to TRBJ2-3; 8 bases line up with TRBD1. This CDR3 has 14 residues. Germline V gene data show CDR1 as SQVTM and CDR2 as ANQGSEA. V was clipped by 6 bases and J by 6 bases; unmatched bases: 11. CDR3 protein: CSVPGQVTADTQYF. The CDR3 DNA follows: TGCAGCGTACCGGGACAGGTGACGGCTGATACGCAGTATTTT.

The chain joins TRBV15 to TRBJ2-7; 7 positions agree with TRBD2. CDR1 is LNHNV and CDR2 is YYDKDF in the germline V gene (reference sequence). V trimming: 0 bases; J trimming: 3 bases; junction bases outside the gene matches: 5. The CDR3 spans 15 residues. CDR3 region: CATSRDKSGIYEQYF. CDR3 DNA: TGTGCCACCAGCAGAGATAAGAGCGGGATCTACGAGCAGTACTTC.

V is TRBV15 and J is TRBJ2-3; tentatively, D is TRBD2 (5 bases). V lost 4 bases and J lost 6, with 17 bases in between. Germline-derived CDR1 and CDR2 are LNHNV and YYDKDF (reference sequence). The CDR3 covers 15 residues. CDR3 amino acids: CATSIWSLGGDTQYF. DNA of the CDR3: TGTGCCACCAGCATTTGGTCACTCGGCGGGGATACGCAGTATTTT. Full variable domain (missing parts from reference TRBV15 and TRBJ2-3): DAMVIQNPRYQVTQFGKPVTLSCSQTLNHNVMYWYQQKSSQAPKLLFHYYDKDFNNEADTPDNFQSRRPNTSFCFLDIRSPGLGDTAMYLCATSIWSLGGDTQYFGPGTRLTVL.

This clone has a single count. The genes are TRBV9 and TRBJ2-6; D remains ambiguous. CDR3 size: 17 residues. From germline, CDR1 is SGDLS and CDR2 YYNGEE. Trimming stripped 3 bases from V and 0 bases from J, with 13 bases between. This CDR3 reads CASSASPGSSGANVLTF. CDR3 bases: TGTGCCAGCAGCGCCTCACCGGGTAGCTCTGGGGCCAACGTCCTGACTTTC.

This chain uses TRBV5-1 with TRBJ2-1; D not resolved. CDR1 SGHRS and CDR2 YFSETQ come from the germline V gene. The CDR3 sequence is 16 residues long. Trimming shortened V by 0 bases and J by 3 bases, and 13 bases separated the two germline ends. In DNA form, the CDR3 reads TGCGCCAGCAGCTTGGGCCCCCCCGGGCTCTACAATGAGCAGTTCTTC. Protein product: CASSLGPPGLYNEQFF.

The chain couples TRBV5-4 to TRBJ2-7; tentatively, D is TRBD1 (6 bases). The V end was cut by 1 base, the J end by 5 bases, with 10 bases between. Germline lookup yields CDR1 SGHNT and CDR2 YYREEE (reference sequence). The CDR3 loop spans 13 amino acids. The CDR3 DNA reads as TGTGCCAGCAGCTTGTGGGGGCGGGACGAGCAGTACTTC. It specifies CASSLWGRDEQYF.

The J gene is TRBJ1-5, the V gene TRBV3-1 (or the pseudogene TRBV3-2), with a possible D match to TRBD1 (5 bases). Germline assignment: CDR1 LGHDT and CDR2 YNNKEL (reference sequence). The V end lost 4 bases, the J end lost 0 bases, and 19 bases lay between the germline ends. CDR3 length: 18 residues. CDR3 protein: CASSRPPRQNDSNQPQHF. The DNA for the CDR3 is TGTGCCAGCAGCCGCCCCCCCCGACAGAACGATAGCAATCAGCCCCAGCATTTT.

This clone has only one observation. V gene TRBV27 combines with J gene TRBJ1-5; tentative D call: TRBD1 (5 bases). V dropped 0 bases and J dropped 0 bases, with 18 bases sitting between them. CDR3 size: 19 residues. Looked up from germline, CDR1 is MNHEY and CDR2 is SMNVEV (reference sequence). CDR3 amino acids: CASSLSTPRGLYSNQPQHF. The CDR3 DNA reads TGTGCCAGCAGTTTATCGACCCCCCGGGGCCTATATAGCAATCAGCCCCAGCATTTT.